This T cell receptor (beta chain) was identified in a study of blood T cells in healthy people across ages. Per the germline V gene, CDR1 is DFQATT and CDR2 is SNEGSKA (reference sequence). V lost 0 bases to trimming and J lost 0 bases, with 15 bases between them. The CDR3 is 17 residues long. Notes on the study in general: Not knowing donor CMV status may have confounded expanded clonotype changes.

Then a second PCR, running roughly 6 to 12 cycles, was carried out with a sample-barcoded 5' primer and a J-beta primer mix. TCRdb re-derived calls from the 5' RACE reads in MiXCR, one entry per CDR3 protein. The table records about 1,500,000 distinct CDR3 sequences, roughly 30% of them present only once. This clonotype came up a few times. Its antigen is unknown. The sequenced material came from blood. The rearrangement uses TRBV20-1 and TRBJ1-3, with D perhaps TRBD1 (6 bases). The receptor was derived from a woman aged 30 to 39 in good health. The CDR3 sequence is CSARDWGGVNSGNTIYF. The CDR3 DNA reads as TGCAGTGCTAGAGATTGGGGGGGCGTCAACTCTGGAAACACCATATATTTT.